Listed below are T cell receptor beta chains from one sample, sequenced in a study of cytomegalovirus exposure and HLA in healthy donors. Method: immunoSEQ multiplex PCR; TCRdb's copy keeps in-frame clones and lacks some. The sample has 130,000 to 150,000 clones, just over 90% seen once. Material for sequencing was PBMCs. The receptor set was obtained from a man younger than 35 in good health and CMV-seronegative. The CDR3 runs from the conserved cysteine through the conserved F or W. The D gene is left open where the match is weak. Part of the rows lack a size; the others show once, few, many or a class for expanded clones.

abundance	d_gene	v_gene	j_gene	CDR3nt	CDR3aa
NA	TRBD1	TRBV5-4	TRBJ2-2	TGTGCCAGCGGACGTCGGGACAGTTACACCGGGGAGCTGTTTTTT	CASGRRDSYTGELFF
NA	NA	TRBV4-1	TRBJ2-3	TGCGCCAGCAGCCGAAGCGCGGGGGCCCGGACTACAGATACGCAGTATTTT	CASSRSAGARTTDTQYF
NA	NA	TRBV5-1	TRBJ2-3	TGCGCCAGCAGCTTGGGGGGCCAGTCCACAGATACGCAGTATTTT	CASSLGGQSTDTQYF
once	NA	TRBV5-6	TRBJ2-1	TGTGCCAGCAGCGGGAGGCCCCGGAATGAGCAGTTCTTC	CASSGRPRNEQFF
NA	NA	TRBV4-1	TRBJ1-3	TGCGCCAGCAGCCAGTCCTCCCGGGAGGCTGGAAACACCATATATTTT	CASSQSSREAGNTIYF
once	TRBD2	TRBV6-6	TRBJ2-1	TGTGCCAGCAGCCCTACGGGACTAGCGGGAGGGGAGCAGTTCTTC	CASSPTGLAGGEQFF
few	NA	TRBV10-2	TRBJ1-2	TGCGCCAGCAGTGAAGCGGCAGGCCTTAACTATGGCTACACCTTC	CASSEAAGLNYGYTF
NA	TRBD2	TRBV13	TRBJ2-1	TGTGCCAGCAGCTCCCAAGTTAGCGGGTCAACCTACAATGAGCAGTTCTTC	CASSSQVSGSTYNEQFF
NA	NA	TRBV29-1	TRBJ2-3	TGCAGCGTTACCGGGACACCGCACACAGATACGCAGTATTTT	CSVTGTPHTDTQYF
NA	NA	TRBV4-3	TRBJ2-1	TGCGCCAGCAGCCAAGGGACTACGCATGAGCAGTTCTTC	CASSQGTTHEQFF
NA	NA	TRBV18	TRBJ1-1	TGTGCCAGCTCACGATCCGGGACAACGAACACTGAAGCTTTCTTT	CASSRSGTTNTEAFF
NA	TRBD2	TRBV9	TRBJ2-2	TGTGCCAGCAGTTTACTAGCGGGATTAACCGGGGAGCTGTTTTTT	CASSLLAGLTGELFF
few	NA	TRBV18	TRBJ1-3	TGTGCCAGCACCGATGCTACTGGAAACACCATATATTTT	CASTDATGNTIYF
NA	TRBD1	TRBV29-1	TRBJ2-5	TGCAGCGCCGAGACAGGGGACACGTTTGGGGGGACCCAGTACTTC	CSAETGDTFGGTQYF
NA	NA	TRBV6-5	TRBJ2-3	TGTGCCAGCAGTCCGATGGGGCTATCCACAGATACGCAGTATTTT	CASSPMGLSTDTQYF
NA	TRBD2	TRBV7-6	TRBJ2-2	TGTGCCAGCAGCTTGGGGACTAGCGGGATAAGCACCGGGGAGCTGTTTTTT	CASSLGTSGISTGELFF
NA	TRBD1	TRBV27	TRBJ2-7	TGTGCCAGCAGACTACGTCCCGGGACAGGGCCCAACGAGCAGTACTTC	CASRLRPGTGPNEQYF
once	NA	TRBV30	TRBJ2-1	TGTGCCCATAACCCCCGCGGAGTCAGCTCCTACAATGAGCAGTTCTTC	CAHNPRGVSSYNEQFF
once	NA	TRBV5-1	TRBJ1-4	TGCGCCAGCAGCTTCACAGCAACTAATGAAAAACTGTTTTTT	CASSFTATNEKLFF
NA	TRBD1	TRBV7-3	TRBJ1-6	TGTGCCAGCAGCTTAACAGTGGACAGGGGTGGTTCACCCCTCCACTTT	CASSLTVDRGGSPLHF
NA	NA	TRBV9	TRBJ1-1	TGTGCCAGCAGCGTAGCTACGGGAGGGTCTGAAGCTTTCTTT	CASSVATGGSEAFF
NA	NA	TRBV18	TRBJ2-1	TGTGCCAGCTCACCACAGGGGCATGAGCAGTTCTTC	CASSPQGHEQFF
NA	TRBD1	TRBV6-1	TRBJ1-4	TGTGCCAGCAGTGAACTTAAGGACAGGGGGTGGGAAAAACTGTTTTTT	CASSELKDRGWEKLFF
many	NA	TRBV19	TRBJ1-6	TGTGCCAGTAGTATAAACAGGGACGGTTCACCCCTCCACTTT	CASSINRDGSPLHF
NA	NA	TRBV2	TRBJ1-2	TGTGCCAGCAGTGACAGTAACTATGGCTACACCTTC	CASSDSNYGYTF
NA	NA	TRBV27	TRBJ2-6	TGTGCCAGCACCCCCAGGGGCTCTGGGGCCAACGTCCTGACTTTC	CASTPRGSGANVLTF
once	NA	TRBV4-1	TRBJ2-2	TGCGCCAGCGGTCTATCGGGGTCGGGCACCGGGGAGCTGTTTTTT	CASGLSGSGTGELFF
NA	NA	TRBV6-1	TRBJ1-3	TGTGCCAGCAGTGCGCAGGGATTCTCTGGAAACACCATATATTTT	CASSAQGFSGNTIYF
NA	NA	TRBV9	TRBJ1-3	TGTGCCAGCAGCCCCGAACGCGGACAGAACTCTGGAAACACCATATATTTT	CASSPERGQNSGNTIYF
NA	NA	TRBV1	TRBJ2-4	TGCACCAGCAGCGACTTTAGCGGGGGGCGATGGATTCAGTACTTC	CTSSDFSGGRWIQYF
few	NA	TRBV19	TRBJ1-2	TGTGCCAGTAGTCCCCGCGGAGATAACTATGGCTACACCTTC	CASSPRGDNYGYTF
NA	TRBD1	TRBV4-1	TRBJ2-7	TGCGCCAGCAGCCAAGAGTCCGGACAGGGGTTCTACGAGCAGTACTTC	CASSQESGQGFYEQYF
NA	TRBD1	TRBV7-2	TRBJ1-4	TGTGCCAGCAGCCTAAGACAGGGTTGGGAAAAACTGTTTTTT	CASSLRQGWEKLFF
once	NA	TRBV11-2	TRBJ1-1	TGTGCCAGCAGCCCAGGAGGGCACCAGAACACTGAAGCTTTCTTT	CASSPGGHQNTEAFF
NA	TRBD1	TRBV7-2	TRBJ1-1	TGTGCCAGCAACGCCCCAGGGGGTTGGATTGTTGGCACTGAAGCTTTCTTT	CASNAPGGWIVGTEAFF
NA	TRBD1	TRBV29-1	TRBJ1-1	TGCAGCGTGAGGGGACAGCGTGAAGCTTTCTTT	CSVRGQREAFF
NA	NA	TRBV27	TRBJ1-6	TGTGCCAGCAGTTTAAGGGACTATTATGATTCACCCCTCCACTTT	CASSLRDYYDSPLHF
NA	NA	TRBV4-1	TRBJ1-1	TGCGCCAGCAGCCAATCCAACGGCGGGGGAGTCACTGAAGCTTTCTTT	CASSQSNGGGVTEAFF
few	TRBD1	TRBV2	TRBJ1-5	TGTGCCAGCATGGACAGGGGTGGGCAGCCCCAGCATTTT	CASMDRGGQPQHF
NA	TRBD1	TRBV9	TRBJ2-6	TGTGCCAGCAGCGTTACCGGGACAGGAGTCTCTGGGGCCAACGTCCTGACTTTC	CASSVTGTGVSGANVLTF
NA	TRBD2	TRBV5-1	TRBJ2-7	TGCGCCAGCAGCTGGGACGGGGGGGCGTCCTACGAGCAGTACTTC	CASSWDGGASYEQYF
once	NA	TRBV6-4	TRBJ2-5	TGTGCCAGCAGTGATCCCAACGACAGGACCGAACAAGAGACCCAGTACTTC	CASSDPNDRTEQETQYF
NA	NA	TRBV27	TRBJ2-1	TGTGCCAGCAGTTTATCGAAAGGGGGAGGGCCCCTCAATGAGCAGTTCTTC	CASSLSKGGGPLNEQFF
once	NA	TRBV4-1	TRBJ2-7	TGCGCCAGCAGCCAAGATAGGGTACAGGGCGAGCAGTACTTC	CASSQDRVQGEQYF
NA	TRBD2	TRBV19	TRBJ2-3	TGTGCCAGTAGTAGGACTAGCAATCGTCGCGCTAGCACAGATACGCAGTATTTT	CASSRTSNRRASTDTQYF
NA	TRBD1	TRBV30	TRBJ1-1	TGTGCCTGGACAGGGGGCGCGGGGAACACTGAAGCTTTCTTT	CAWTGGAGNTEAFF
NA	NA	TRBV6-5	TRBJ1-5	TGTGCCAGCAAACTCATGCAGGGTGATCAGCCCCAGCATTTT	CASKLMQGDQPQHF